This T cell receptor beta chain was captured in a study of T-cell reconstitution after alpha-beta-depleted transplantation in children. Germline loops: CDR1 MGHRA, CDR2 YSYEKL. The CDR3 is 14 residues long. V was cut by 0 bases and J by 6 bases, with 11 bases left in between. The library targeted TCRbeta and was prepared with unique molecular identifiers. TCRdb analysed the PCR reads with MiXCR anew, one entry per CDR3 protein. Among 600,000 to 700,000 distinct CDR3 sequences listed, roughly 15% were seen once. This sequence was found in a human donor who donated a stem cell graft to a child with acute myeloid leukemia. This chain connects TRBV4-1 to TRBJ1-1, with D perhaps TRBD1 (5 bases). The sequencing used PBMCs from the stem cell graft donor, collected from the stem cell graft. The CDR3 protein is CASSQDGGDPEAFF. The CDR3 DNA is TGCGCCAGCAGCCAAGATGGAGGGGATCCTGAAGCTTTCTTT.